These 15 T cell receptor beta chains originate from one sample sequenced in a study of STAT5B mutations in CD4+ large granular lymphocyte leukemia. Using immunoSEQ multiplex PCR, the repertoire was profiled, and TCRdb retains in-frame clones only, with some absent. The sample lists tens of thousands of clones; around 70% were seen once. Sample: CD4+ T cells from blood buffy coats. These TCRs come from a human donor in good health.

The chain carries TRBV6-1 and TRBJ2-1, with 9 bases aligning to TRBD2. The CDR3 loop spans 15 amino acids. Germline V gives CDR1 MNHNS, CDR2 SASEGT. With V trimmed by 1 base and J by 7 bases, 5 bases remained unmatched. DNA for the CDR3: TGTGCCAGCAGTGAAGGGCGGGGGGGTTGGAATGAGCAGTTCTTC. The encoded protein is CASSEGRGGWNEQFF.

The chain links TRBV6-5 to TRBJ2-5; D is perhaps TRBD2 (6 bases). Germline V gene lookup returns CDR1 MNHEY and CDR2 SVGAGI. The CDR3 totals 15 residues. V was clipped by 1 base and J by 5 bases, with 14 bases between them. This chain's CDR3 is CASSYYDGGSETQYF. CDR3 bases: TGTGCCAGCAGTTACTATGACGGAGGGTCGGAGACCCAGTACTTC.

This clone was picked up one time. The CDR3 loop is CASSRSSGFNQPQHF. For the CDR3, the DNA is TGTGCCAGCAGCCGAAGCTCGGGATTCAATCAGCCCCAGCATTTT. This chain links TRBV7-2 with TRBJ1-5; D gene uncertain. V was clipped by 5 bases and J by 3 bases, with 14 bases between them. This CDR3 is 15 amino acids long. Germline CDR1 and CDR2: SGHTA and FQGNSA. Full variable domain (rest looked up from reference TRBV7-2 and TRBJ1-5): GAGVSQSPSNKVTEKGKDVELRCDPISGHTALYWYRQSLGQGLEFLIYFQGNSAPDKSGLPSDRFSAERTGGSVSTLTIQRTQQEDSAVYLCASSRSSGFNQPQHFGDGTRLSIL.

To note about this clone: The junction differs from germline at one of its ends, possibly a read error. The chain recombines TRBV7-7 with TRBJ2-7, with a possible D match to TRBD1 (7 bases). The CDR3 runs 16 residues. The germline V gene encodes CDR1 SSHAT and CDR2 FNYEAQ (reference sequence). CDR3: CASSLAGGRGVHEQYF. The CDR3 region has the DNA TGTGCTAGCAGCTTAGCTGGGGGCAGGGGGGTCCACGAGCAGTACTTC.

J is TRBJ2-2 and V is TRBV9; TRBD1 matches 9 bases. Germline values: CDR1 SGDLS, CDR2 YYNGEE. The CDR3 extends over 16 amino acids. The V segment lost 2 bases and the J segment 0 bases; nucleotides outside the gene matches: 2. The CDR3 sequence: CASSVGQGANTGELFF. The CDR3 bases are TGTGCCAGCAGCGTGGGACAGGGCGCGAACACCGGGGAGCTGTTTTTT.

The rearrangement uses TRBV7-8 and TRBJ1-2; TRBD1 might be the D (5 bases). CDR3 length: 13 amino acids. V gave up 1 base and J gave up 8 bases, with 11 bases separating them. From germline, CDR1 is SGHVS and CDR2 FQNEAQ. This CDR3 is CASSLGETVGYTF. The CDR3 DNA reads as TGTGCCAGCAGCTTAGGAGAGACAGTAGGCTACACCTTC. The full variable domain, completed using reference TRBV7-8 and TRBJ1-2, is GAGVSQSPRYKVAKRGQDVALRCDPISGHVSLFWYQQALGQGPEFLTYFQNEAQLDKSGLPSDRFFAERPEGSVSTLKIQRTQQEDSAVYLCASSLGETVGYTFGSGTRLTVV.

This clone was detected only a few times. The chain uses TRBV27 and TRBJ1-6, with 10 bases that match TRBD1. V was clipped by 3 bases and J by 7 bases; unmatched bases: 6. CDR1 and CDR2 (germline): MNHEY, SMNVEV (reference sequence). The CDR3 is 16 amino acids. The CDR3 loop is CASSFVPGQGNSPLHF. CDR3 coding DNA: TGTGCCAGCAGTTTTGTACCGGGACAGGGGAATTCACCCCTCCACTTT.

The rearrangement links TRBV30 to TRBJ2-5; D is perhaps TRBD2 (5 bases). V dropped 2 bases and J dropped 9 bases, with 19 bases sitting between them. Germline CDR1 and CDR2: GTSNPN and SVGIG (reference sequence). The CDR3 extends over 14 amino acids. The CDR3 DNA sequence: TGTGCCTGGAGTTTTAACCTGGAGGTGTTGGCCCAGTACTTC. Translation gives CAWSFNLEVLAQYF.

This clone was detected a few times. This chain joins TRBV11-3 and TRBJ2-2; D is undetermined. The CDR3 loop spans 12 amino acids. The V and J ends lost 2 bases and 4 bases respectively, with 2 bases between them. Per germline, CDR1 SGHNT and CDR2 YENEEA. CDR3 residues: CASSLSTGELFF. The CDR3 bases are TGTGCCAGCAGCTTAAGCACCGGGGAGCTGTTTTTT.

This clone appeared a single time. The CDR3 DNA reads as TGCAGCGTTAACCTCTCTGGGGCCAACGTCCTGACTTTC. As protein: CSVNLSGANVLTF. The chain combines TRBV29-1 with TRBJ2-6; the D is unclear. With 5 bases removed from V and 0 bases from J, the gap between germline ends came to 5 bases. This CDR3 contains 13 residues. CDR1 is SQVTM, CDR2 ANQGSEA, per germline.

The chain carries TRBV4-2 and TRBJ1-4; no clear D gene. The CDR3 consists of 16 residues. V lost 4 bases and J 0 bases, leaving 12 bases between the germline ends. Germline lookup yields CDR1 LGHNA and CDR2 YNFKEQ. CDR3 nucleotides: TGTGCCAGCAGCCCCTACGAAGGGCCAACTAATGAAAAACTGTTTTTT. It specifies CASSPYEGPTNEKLFF.

The chain recombines TRBV5-5 with TRBJ2-7; D assignment may be TRBD1 or TRBD2 (5 bases each). Between the trimmed V and J ends, which lost 1 base and 7 bases, there was a span of 18 bases. The CDR3 runs to 15 residues. The germline CDR1 and CDR2 sequences are SGHKS and YYEKEE (reference sequence). CDR3 sequence: CASSLSPGPRVEQYV. The CDR3, as DNA: TGTGCCAGCAGCTTGTCCCCGGGGCCTAGGGTGGAGCAGTACGTC.

This clone showed up just a few times. The genes are TRBV6-1 and TRBJ1-5, with D possibly matching TRBD1 (6 bases). Trimming shortened V by 1 base and J by 7 bases, and 20 bases separated the two germline ends. CDR1 and CDR2 (germline): MNHNS, SASEGT. This CDR3 comprises 17 residues. The CDR3 sequence: CASSEDGRGLGIQPQHF. In DNA, the CDR3 is TGTGCCAGCAGTGAAGATGGCAGGGGATTAGGTATCCAGCCCCAGCATTTT.

This chain joins TRBV7-9 and TRBJ1-4; no reliable D call. Germline CDR1 and CDR2: SEHNR and FQNEAQ (reference sequence). V lost 3 bases to trimming and J lost 14 bases, with 16 bases between them. The CDR3 extends over 13 amino acids. The DNA of the CDR3 is TGTGCCAGCAGCTTTCATCAGGACGGTGAGCTGTTTTTT. Translated: CASSFHQDGELFF.

This clone was observed a few times. This chain uses TRBV20-1 with TRBJ1-5; D is perhaps TRBD1 (5 bases). V was cut by 7 bases and J by 9 bases, with 13 bases left in between. Germline loops: CDR1 DFQATT, CDR2 SNEGSKA (reference sequence). This CDR3 contains 11 residues. The CDR3 reads CSVPVGGPQHF. In DNA form, the CDR3 reads TGCAGTGTCCCTGTTGGGGGGCCCCAGCATTTT.